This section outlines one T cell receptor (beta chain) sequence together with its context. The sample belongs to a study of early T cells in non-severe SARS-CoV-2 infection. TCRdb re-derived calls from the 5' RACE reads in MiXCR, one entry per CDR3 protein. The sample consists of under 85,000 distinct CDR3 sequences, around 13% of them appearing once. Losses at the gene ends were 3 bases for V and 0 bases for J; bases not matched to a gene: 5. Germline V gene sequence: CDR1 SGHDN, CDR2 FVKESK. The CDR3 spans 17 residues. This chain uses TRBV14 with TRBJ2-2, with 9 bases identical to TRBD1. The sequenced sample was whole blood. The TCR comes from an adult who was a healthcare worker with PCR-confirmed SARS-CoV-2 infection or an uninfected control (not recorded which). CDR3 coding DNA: TGTGCCAGCAGCCAGAAAGGACAGGGGTCGAACACCGGGGAGCTGTTTTTT. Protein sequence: CASSQKGQGSNTGELFF. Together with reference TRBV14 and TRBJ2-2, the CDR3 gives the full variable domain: EAGVTQFPSHSVIEKGQTVTLRCDPISGHDNLYWYRRVMGKEIKFLLHFVKESKQDESGMPNNRFLAERTGGTYSTLKVQPAELEDSGVYFCASSQKGQGSNTGELFFGEGSRLTVL.